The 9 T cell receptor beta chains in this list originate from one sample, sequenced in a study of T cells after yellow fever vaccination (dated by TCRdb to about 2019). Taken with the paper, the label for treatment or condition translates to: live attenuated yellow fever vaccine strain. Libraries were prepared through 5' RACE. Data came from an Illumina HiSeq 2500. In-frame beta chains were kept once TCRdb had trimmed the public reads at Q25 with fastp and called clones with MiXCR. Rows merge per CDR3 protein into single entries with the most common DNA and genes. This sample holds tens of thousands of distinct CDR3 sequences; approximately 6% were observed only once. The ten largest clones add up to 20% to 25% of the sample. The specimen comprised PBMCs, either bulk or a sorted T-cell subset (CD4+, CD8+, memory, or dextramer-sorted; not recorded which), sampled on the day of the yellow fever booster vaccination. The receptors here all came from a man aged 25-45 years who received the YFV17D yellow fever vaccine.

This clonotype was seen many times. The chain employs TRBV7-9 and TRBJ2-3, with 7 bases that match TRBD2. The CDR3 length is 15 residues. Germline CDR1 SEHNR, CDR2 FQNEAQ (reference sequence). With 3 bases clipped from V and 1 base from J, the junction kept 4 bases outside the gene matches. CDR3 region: CASSFSSGGTDTQYF. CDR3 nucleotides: TGTGCCAGCAGCTTCTCTAGCGGAGGCACAGATACGCAGTATTTT.

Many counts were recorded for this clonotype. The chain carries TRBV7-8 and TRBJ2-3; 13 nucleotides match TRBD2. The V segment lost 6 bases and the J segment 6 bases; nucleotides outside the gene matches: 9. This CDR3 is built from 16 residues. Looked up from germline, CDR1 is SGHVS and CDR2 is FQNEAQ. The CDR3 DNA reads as TGTGCCAGCAGTCCCAGGACTAGCGGGAGTCTGGATACGCAGTATTTT. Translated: CASSPRTSGSLDTQYF.

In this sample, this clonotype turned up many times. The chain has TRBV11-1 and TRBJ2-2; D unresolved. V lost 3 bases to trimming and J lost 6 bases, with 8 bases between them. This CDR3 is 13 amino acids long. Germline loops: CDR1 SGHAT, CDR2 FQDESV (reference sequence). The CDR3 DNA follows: TGTGCCAGCAGCTTCCTAAAGGCCGGGGAGCTGTTTTTT. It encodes CASSFLKAGELFF.

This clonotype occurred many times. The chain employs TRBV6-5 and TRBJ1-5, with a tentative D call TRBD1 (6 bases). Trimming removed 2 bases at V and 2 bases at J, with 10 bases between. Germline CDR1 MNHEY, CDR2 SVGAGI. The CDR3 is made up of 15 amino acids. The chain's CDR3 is CASSYEGGGNQPQHF. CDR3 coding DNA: TGTGCCAGCAGTTACGAGGGGGGGGGCAATCAGCCCCAGCATTTT.

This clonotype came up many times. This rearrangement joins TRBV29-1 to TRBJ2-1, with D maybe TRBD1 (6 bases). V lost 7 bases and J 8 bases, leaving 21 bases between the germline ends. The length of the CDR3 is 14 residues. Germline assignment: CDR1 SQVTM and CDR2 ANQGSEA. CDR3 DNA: TGCAGCGCACAGGGCGGATTTGAGACTGATGAGCAGTTCTTC. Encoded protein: CSAQGGFETDEQFF.

DNA of the CDR3: TGTGCCAGCAGTTACAGAACATACTCTAGCGCAAGCTCCTACAATGAGCAGTTCTTC. Protein product: CASSYRTYSSASSYNEQFF. The V call is TRBV6-2 or TRBV6-3, the J call TRBJ2-1; perhaps TRBD2 as D (6 bases). Trimming cost V 2 bases and J 0 bases, with 20 bases left between them. Germline V CDR1 and CDR2: MNHEY, SVGEGT. This CDR3 contains 19 residues.

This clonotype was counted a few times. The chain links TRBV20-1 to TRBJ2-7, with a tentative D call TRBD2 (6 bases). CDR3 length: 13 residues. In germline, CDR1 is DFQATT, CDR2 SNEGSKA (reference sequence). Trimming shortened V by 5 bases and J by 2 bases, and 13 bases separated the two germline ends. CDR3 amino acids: CSAGRDSTYEQYF. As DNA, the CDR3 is TGCAGTGCTGGACGGGACTCAACCTACGAGCAGTACTTC.

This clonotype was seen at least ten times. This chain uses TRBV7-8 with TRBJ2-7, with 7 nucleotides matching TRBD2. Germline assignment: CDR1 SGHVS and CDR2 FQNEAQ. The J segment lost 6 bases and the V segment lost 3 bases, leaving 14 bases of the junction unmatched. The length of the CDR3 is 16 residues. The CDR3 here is CASSFDWRAGVPEQYF. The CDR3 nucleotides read TGTGCCAGCAGCTTTGATTGGAGGGCGGGAGTCCCCGAGCAGTACTTC.

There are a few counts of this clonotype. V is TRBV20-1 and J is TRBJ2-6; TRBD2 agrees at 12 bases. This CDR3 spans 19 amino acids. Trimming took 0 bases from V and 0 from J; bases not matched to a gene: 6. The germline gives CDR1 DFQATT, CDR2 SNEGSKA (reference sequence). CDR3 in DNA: TGCAGTGCTAGAGAACCGGGACTAGCGGGCCTCTCTGGGGCCAACGTCCTGACTTTC. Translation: CSAREPGLAGLSGANVLTF.